Shown below are 20 T cell receptor beta chains from a single sample sequenced in a study of T cell responses to AZD1222 COVID-19 vaccine. Sequencing was performed with immunoSEQ multiplex PCR; in TCRdb, only in-frame clones are kept and a portion is missing. In the table there are approximately 140,000 clones, almost 90% of which are singletons. Material: peripheral blood, obtained 28 days after the second AZD1222 dose. Receptor source: an adult who received the AZD1222 COVID-19 vaccine.

The chain has TRBV2 and TRBJ1-6, with D possibly being TRBD1 (6 bases). Germline V gene lookup returns CDR1 SNHLY and CDR2 FYNNEI. The length of the CDR3 is 14 residues. V dropped 7 bases and J dropped 7 bases, with 14 bases sitting between them. CDR3 sequence reads: CASKGQFSNSPLHF. As DNA, the CDR3 is TGTGCCAGCAAGGGACAATTCAGCAATTCACCCCTCCACTTT. Supplemented by reference TRBV2 and TRBJ1-6, the full variable domain reads EPEVTQTPSHQVTQMGQEVILRCVPISNHLYFYWYRQILGQKVEFLVSFYNNEISEKSEIFDDQFSVERPDGSNFTLKIRSTKLEDSAMYFCASKGQFSNSPLHFGNGTRLTVT.

The rearrangement links TRBV23-1 to TRBJ1-5; tentatively, D is TRBD1 (5 bases). TRBV23-1 is reported as an ORF; its role is uncertain. V was clipped by 5 bases and J by 4 bases, with 12 bases between them. CDR3 length equals 14 residues. In DNA, the CDR3 is TGCGCCAGCAGTTCAGCGGGGCGGAATCAGCCCCAGCATTTT. This translates into CASSSAGRNQPQHF.

CDR3 region: CSVRTSGADTQYF. The CDR3 DNA reads TGCAGCGTCAGGACTAGTGGGGCAGATACGCAGTATTTT. The V and J genes are TRBV29-1 and TRBJ2-3, with 7 bases identical to TRBD2. In germline, CDR1 is SQVTM, CDR2 ANQGSEA. The CDR3 is 13 amino acids. The V gene end was trimmed by 6 bases and the J gene end by 4 bases; junction bases not matched to a gene: 7.

This chain uses TRBV7-6 with TRBJ1-2; maybe TRBD1 (5 bases). CDR1 and CDR2 (germline): SGHVS, FNYEAQ. This CDR3 contains 14 residues. Trimming removed 2 bases from V and 4 bases from J, with 11 bases in between. The CDR3 here is CASSLRGGSYGYTF. Written as DNA, the CDR3 is TGTGCCAGCAGCTTACGGGGGGGGAGCTATGGCTACACCTTC.

V is TRBV7-2 and J is TRBJ2-7, with 7 nucleotides matching TRBD2. Per the germline V gene, CDR1 is SGHTA and CDR2 is FQGNSA. CDR3 length equals 16 residues. The V segment lost 6 bases and the J segment 2 bases; nucleotides outside the gene matches: 13. CDR3 region: CASSSIGREDPYEQYF. CDR3 coding DNA: TGTGCCAGCAGTTCCATCGGTCGGGAGGACCCCTACGAGCAGTACTTC.

J is TRBJ1-6 and V is TRBV7-6; D is ambiguous. This CDR3 has 14 amino acids. V lost 1 base, J lost 5 bases, and 6 bases lay in between. Germline V gene sequence: CDR1 SGHVS, CDR2 FNYEAQ. The chain's CDR3 is CASSLGSDNSPLHF. Written as DNA, the CDR3 is TGTGCCAGCAGCTTAGGGTCGGATAATTCACCCCTCCACTTT.

This clone appeared a few times. The chain is built from TRBV4-2 and TRBJ1-1; D remains unclear. Germline loops: CDR1 LGHNA, CDR2 YNFKEQ. The V and J ends lost 4 bases and 4 bases respectively, with 19 bases between them. The CDR3 extends over 16 amino acids. As DNA, the CDR3 is TGTGCCAGCAGCCCGTGGAGAGGTGGAGGGAGCACTGAAGCTTTCTTT. Amino acid sequence: CASSPWRGGGSTEAFF.

In DNA, the CDR3 is TGTGCCAGCAGCTTGGCTTTAGGGGGCAGGACTGAAGCTTTCTTT. Its protein is CASSLALGGRTEAFF. The chain links TRBV5-4 to TRBJ1-1; the match to TRBD1 covers 7 bases. The CDR3 is made up of 15 amino acids. Germline V CDR1 and CDR2: SGHNT, YYREEE (reference sequence). The V gene end was trimmed by 0 bases and the J gene end by 5 bases; junction bases not matched to a gene: 7.

The chain joins TRBV5-1 to TRBJ2-1, with D unresolved. The CDR3 is 15 residues long. The V end was cut by 0 bases, the J end by 1 base, with 8 bases between. The germline CDR1 and CDR2 sequences are SGHRS and YFSETQ. CDR3 sequence reads: CASSLAGLSYNEQFF. Written as DNA, the CDR3 is TGCGCCAGCAGCTTGGCTGGGCTATCCTACAATGAGCAGTTCTTC.

CDR3: CASRAVGQETQYF. The CDR3 region has the DNA TGTGCCAGCAGGGCGGTCGGCCAAGAGACCCAGTACTTC. The V and J genes are TRBV28 and TRBJ2-5; D remains unclear. Germline CDR1 reads MDHEN; CDR2 reads SYDVKM. Trimming took off 6 bases at V and 1 base at J, with 9 bases between the two ends. The CDR3 loop spans 13 amino acids. Filled out from reference TRBV28 and TRBJ2-5, the complete variable domain reads DVKVTQSSRYLVKRTGEKVFLECVQDMDHENMFWYRQDPGLGLRLIYFSYDVKMKEKGDIPEGYSVSREKKERFSLILESASTNQTSMYLCASRAVGQETQYFGPGTRLLVL.

The gene calls are TRBV6-5 and TRBJ1-1; the D gene is possibly TRBD1 (5 bases). The CDR3 contains 13 residues. V was trimmed by 7 bases and J by 10 bases, leaving 19 bases between them. CDR1 and CDR2 (germline): MNHEY, SVGAGI. The CDR3 DNA reads as TGTGCCAGCAAGCCCCAGGGATTGGTGGCAGCTTTCTTT. It translates to CASKPQGLVAAFF.

The J gene is TRBJ2-7, the V gene TRBV5-4, with 7 nucleotides matching TRBD1. Germline V gene lookup returns CDR1 SGHNT and CDR2 YYREEE (reference sequence). CDR3 length: 15 amino acids. V trimming: 4 bases; J trimming: 2 bases; junction bases outside the gene matches: 9. The CDR3 DNA follows: TGTGCCAGCAGCATGGGGACAGACAAAGCCTACGAGCAGTACGTC. Translating it yields CASSMGTDKAYEQYV.

This chain uses TRBV5-6 with TRBJ2-3; D gene uncertain. CDR3 length: 12 amino acids. Deletions cut 5 bases from V and 4 bases from J, with 8 bases between. CDR1 SGHDT and CDR2 YYEEEE come from the germline V gene. The CDR3 region is CASSFLSDTQYF. The CDR3 DNA reads TGTGCCAGCAGTTTTCTTTCAGATACGCAGTATTTT.

This chain uses TRBV5-4 with TRBJ2-7; TRBD1 might be the D (6 bases). The CDR3 is 17 amino acids. Trimming pared 0 bases from V and 2 bases from J, leaving 18 bases between. Germline V lookup: CDR1 SGHNT, CDR2 YYREEE (reference sequence). DNA of the CDR3: TGTGCCAGCAGCTTGGCAGGGGCGAACTCGGCGGCCTACGAGCAGTACGTC. Translation gives CASSLAGANSAAYEQYV.

The chain joins TRBV5-1 to TRBJ2-2; 13 bases match TRBD2. Germline CDR1 is SGHRS and CDR2 is YFSETQ. The V gene end was trimmed by 5 bases and the J gene end by 4 bases; junction bases not matched to a gene: 8. This CDR3 region has 17 residues. In DNA form, the CDR3 reads TGCGCCAGCAGACGATCCGGGACTAGCGGGACCACCGGGGAGCTGTTTTTT. It is translated as CASRRSGTSGTTGELFF. The variable domain in full, completed from reference TRBV5-1 and TRBJ2-2, reads KAGVTQTPRYLIKTRGQQVTLSCSPISGHRSVSWYQQTPGQGLQFLFEYFSETQRNKGNFPGRFSGRQFSNSRSEMNVSTLELGDSALYLCASRRSGTSGTTGELFFGEGSRLTVL.

The chain is built from TRBV6-1 and TRBJ1-5, with TRBD1 matching 11 bases. CDR1 is MNHNS, CDR2 SASEGT, per germline. There are 15 residues in the CDR3. Unmatched junction bases numbered 1, after V lost 1 base and J lost 5 bases. The CDR3, as DNA: TGTGCCAGCAGTGAAGGGACAGGGGGCTATCAGCCCCAGCATTTT. This translates into CASSEGTGGYQPQHF.

The chain uses TRBV4-1 and TRBJ1-5; a weak D match, TRBD1 (6 bases). The germline CDR1 and CDR2 sequences are MGHRA and YSYEKL. This CDR3 spans 14 amino acids. Trimming cost V 5 bases and J 2 bases, with 10 bases left between them. In DNA form, the CDR3 reads TGCGCCAGCAGCTACAGGGAGGGCAATCAGCCCCAGCATTTT. This translates into CASSYREGNQPQHF.

The chain uses TRBV6-5 and TRBJ2-2; TRBD2 matches at 7 bases. This CDR3 contains 14 residues. Germline loops: CDR1 MNHEY, CDR2 SVGAGI. V trimming: 6 bases; J trimming: 3 bases; junction bases outside the gene matches: 4. The CDR3 protein is CASRSLADTGELFF. The CDR3, as DNA: TGTGCCAGCAGATCTCTAGCGGACACCGGGGAGCTGTTTTTT.

CDR3 loop: CASSLESAGDEQFF. As DNA, the CDR3 is TGTGCCAGCAGCTTAGAGTCGGCAGGGGATGAGCAGTTCTTC. V is TRBV7-2 and J is TRBJ2-1, with TRBD1 as a possible D gene (6 bases). CDR1 is SGHTA, CDR2 FQGNSA, per germline. The CDR3 spans 14 residues. Trimming left V 1 base short and J 8 bases short, with 12 bases between.

The CDR3 coding sequence is TGTGCCAGCAGTTTATCGAGAGTGGATGAGCAGTTCTTC. Its protein product is CASSLSRVDEQFF. The chain uses TRBV27 and TRBJ2-1; no firm D call. The CDR3 consists of 13 residues. Per the germline V gene, CDR1 is MNHEY and CDR2 is SMNVEV (reference sequence). The V end was cut by 0 bases, the J end by 8 bases, with 8 bases between.